Shown below are 3 T cell receptor beta chains from a single sample sequenced in a study of OX40 agonist ivuxolimab in advanced cancers. The data were produced by immunoSEQ multiplex PCR, yet TCRdb's version contains in-frame clones alone and is incomplete. The sample has some 45,000 clones, less than 90% seen once. Sequencing was performed on CD4+ or CD8+ T cells sorted from blood, taken in a trial of the OX40 agonist ivuxolimab. The receptors here all came from an adult with an advanced solid tumor such as melanoma, head and neck, liver or kidney cancer.

The sample holds a few counts of this clone. The sample holds other DNA sequences that translate to the same CDR3. The chain is built from TRBV19 and TRBJ2-2, with D possibly matching TRBD2 (5 bases). This CDR3 spans 13 amino acids. The ends were cut back, 11 bases at V and 0 bases at J, with 10 bases in the middle. From germline, CDR1 is LNHDA and CDR2 SQIVND (reference sequence). The CDR3 reads CAVGRANTGELFF. CDR3 sequence (DNA): TGTGCCGTAGGGCGGGCGAACACCGGGGAGCTGTTTTTT.

This clone was observed once. The rearrangement uses TRBV25-1 and TRBJ2-5; 9 bases are a match to TRBD1. The V segment lost 3 bases and the J segment 5 bases; nucleotides outside the gene matches: 10. Per the germline V gene, CDR1 is MGHDK and CDR2 is SYGVNS. This CDR3 has 16 residues. In DNA, the CDR3 is TGTGCCAGCAGTGACCTCTTAGGGACAGGGAGGGAGACCCAGTACTTC. As protein: CASSDLLGTGRETQYF.

This chain joins TRBV28 and TRBJ1-5, with D unresolved. The germline gives CDR1 MDHEN, CDR2 SYDVKM. V gave up 1 base and J gave up 7 bases, with 5 bases separating them. The CDR3 spans 12 residues. DNA for the CDR3: TGTGCCAGCAGTTTATATAACCAGCCCCAGCATTTT. This sequence encodes CASSLYNQPQHF.